This T cell receptor (beta chain) was captured by sequencing in a study of cytomegalovirus exposure and HLA in healthy donors. Study-wide background: The same platform was used for the roughly 120 validation repertoires and the roughly 640 first-cohort repertoires, a later analysis reported.

Libraries were prepared by immunoSEQ multiplex PCR; TCRdb keeps only in-frame clonotypes and omits some of them. The sample lists over 130,000 clones; around 87% were seen once. The CDR3 is made up of 17 amino acids. Sequencing was done on a sample of PBMCs. The chain is built from TRBV21-1 and TRBJ1-5; the table's D call of TRBD1 was not tested on the DNA. TRBV21-1 is shown as a pseudogene. The source of this sequence is a man aged 18-30 years in good health and CMV-seropositive. The CDR3 region has the DNA TGTGCCAGCAGCAAATGTACCGCCGGACAGGGTCGTCAGCCCCAGCATTTT. It specifies CASSKCTAGQGRQPQHF.